One sample yielded the 25 T cell receptor beta chains listed below, sequenced in a study of Tregs in tolerant kidney transplant recipients. Recipients received nonmyeloablative bone marrow transplants from related graft donors, with transient mixed chimerism. Method: immunoSEQ multiplex PCR; TCRdb's copy keeps in-frame clones and lacks some. Of 90,000 or so clones in the sample, 93% were seen once. The source was CD4+ T cells from blood (PBMCs), collected 12 months after the transplant. The receptors shown here come from a human patient who received a combined kidney and bone marrow transplant. Some T cells may be transferred from the graft donor.

This clone has just one count. V usage is TRBV11-3 and J usage is TRBJ2-5, with D possibly TRBD2 on 6 matching bases. The CDR3 sequence is 16 residues long. V lost 3 bases and J 0 bases, leaving 14 bases between the germline ends. Germline lookup yields CDR1 SGHNT and CDR2 YENEEA. The CDR3 protein is CASSFGREFYQETQYF. As DNA, the CDR3 is TGTGCCAGCAGCTTTGGTCGGGAGTTTTACCAAGAGACCCAGTACTTC.

V gene TRBV19 combines with J gene TRBJ2-5; 9 bases align to TRBD2. Matching the DNA end better, TRBJ2-7 makes the J call doubtful. The CDR3 runs 16 residues. Germline V CDR1 and CDR2: LNHDA, SQIVND (reference sequence). The CDR3 reads CASSMLSGRGSYEQYF. The CDR3 DNA is TGTGCCAGTAGTATGCTTAGCGGGAGAGGCTCCTACGAGCAGTACTTC.

The V and J genes are TRBV11-3 and TRBJ1-2; 8 bases are shared with TRBD1. This CDR3 has 14 amino acids. Germline CDR1 and CDR2: SGHNT and YENEEA. The trim removed 2 bases at V and 8 bases at J, leaving 7 bases unmatched. The CDR3 DNA is TGTGCCAGCAGCTTATTTCGACAGGGGAACGGCTACACCTTC. This sequence encodes CASSLFRQGNGYTF.

The rearrangement links TRBV28 to TRBJ2-7, with 7 bases matching TRBD1. With V trimmed by 7 bases and J by 0 bases, 12 bases remained unmatched. Germline values: CDR1 MDHEN, CDR2 SYDVKM. This CDR3 comprises 16 residues. The CDR3 coding sequence is TGTGCCAGCACCAGCCCGCACAGGGGCCCCTCCTACGAGCAGTACTTC. Protein product: CASTSPHRGPSYEQYF.

The chain recombines TRBV5-1 with TRBJ2-2; 11 bases align to TRBD2. V was clipped by 3 bases and J by 4 bases; unmatched bases: 8. The CDR3 runs to 17 residues. In germline, CDR1 is SGHRS, CDR2 YFSETQ. The CDR3 sequence: CASSWGLAASSTGELFF. In DNA form, the CDR3 reads TGCGCCAGCAGCTGGGGACTAGCGGCGTCGAGCACCGGGGAGCTGTTTTTT. Using reference TRBV5-1 and TRBJ2-2 for the parts outside the CDR3, the full variable domain is KAGVTQTPRYLIKTRGQQVTLSCSPISGHRSVSWYQQTPGQGLQFLFEYFSETQRNKGNFPGRFSGRQFSNSRSEMNVSTLELGDSALYLCASSWGLAASSTGELFFGEGSRLTVL.

V gene TRBV27 combines with J gene TRBJ1-2; 12 bases agree with TRBD1. CDR1 MNHEY and CDR2 SMNVEV come from the germline V gene (reference sequence). V shed 4 bases and J 2 bases; nucleotides not matched to a gene: 11. CDR3 length: 18 amino acids. The CDR3 is CASSSAGTGGFFNYGYTF. CDR3 coding DNA: TGTGCCAGCAGTTCAGCCGGGACAGGGGGCTTCTTCAACTATGGCTACACCTTC.

The V call is TRBV7-6, the J call TRBJ1-1; D possibly corresponds to TRBD1 (5 bases). The V and J ends lost 5 bases and 0 bases respectively, with 13 bases between them. In germline, CDR1 is SGHVS, CDR2 FNYEAQ. The CDR3 consists of 15 residues. The CDR3 spells CASSPSTALNTEAFF. CDR3 coding DNA: TGTGCCAGCAGCCCCTCGACAGCCTTGAACACTGAAGCTTTCTTT.

This clone was seen a handful of times. V and J are TRBV10-3 and TRBJ1-3; D is ambiguous. Trimming took 3 bases from V and 0 from J, leaving 9 bases between them. The CDR3 consists of 15 residues. Germline CDR1 is ENHRY and CDR2 is SYGVKD. The CDR3: CAISDWLHSGNTIYF. CDR3 in DNA: TGTGCCATCAGTGACTGGCTGCACTCTGGAAACACCATATATTTT.

This chain links TRBV14 with TRBJ2-5; TRBD2 aligns across 7 bases. Germline lookup yields CDR1 SGHDN and CDR2 FVKESK. The junction had 11 bases not matched to a gene; V was cut back by 1 base and J by 0 bases. This CDR3 region has 18 residues. Written as DNA, the CDR3 is TGTGCCAGCAGCCAAGTAACAAGCGGGGACGAGTACCAAGAGACCCAGTACTTC. This codes for CASSQVTSGDEYQETQYF.

The gene calls are TRBV9 and TRBJ1-3; D may be TRBD1 (5 bases). CDR1 is SGDLS, CDR2 YYNGEE, per germline. CDR3 length equals 17 residues. Trimming left V 0 bases short and J 0 bases short, with 13 bases between. The CDR3 nucleotides are TGTGCCAGCAGCGTAGGCGACAGCCGAAGCTCTGGAAACACCATATATTTT. Residues: CASSVGDSRSSGNTIYF.

J is TRBJ2-3 and V is TRBV9; TRBD2 matches at 9 bases. The CDR3 sequence is 14 residues long. Germline V gene lookup returns CDR1 SGDLS and CDR2 YYNGEE. The ends lost 3 bases at V and 1 base at J; junction bases unmatched: 0. CDR3 coding DNA: TGTGCCAGCAGCGGGACTAGCGGCACAGATACGCAGTATTTT. Amino acid sequence: CASSGTSGTDTQYF.

The chain links TRBV5-8 to TRBJ2-3, with a tentative D call TRBD2 (7 bases). Trimming cost V 4 bases and J 1 base, with 16 bases left between them. The CDR3 consists of 16 residues. Germline CDR1 SGHTS, CDR2 YDEGEE. The CDR3: CASSPRGPIGTDTQYF. The CDR3, as DNA: TGTGCCAGCAGCCCGCGGGGGCCGATTGGCACAGATACGCAGTATTTT.

The gene calls are TRBV27 and TRBJ2-7, with TRBD2 matching over 16 bases. Germline V gives CDR1 MNHEY, CDR2 SMNVEV (reference sequence). This CDR3 has 17 amino acids. V lost 5 bases to trimming and J lost 4 bases; unmatched junction nucleotides: 8. The CDR3 loop reads CASSRGTSGGAVYEQYF. DNA of the CDR3: TGTGCCAGCAGTCGCGGGACTAGCGGGGGGGCAGTTTACGAGCAGTACTTC.

Points on this clone: At the DNA level, this CDR3 is encoded by other sequences in the same sample as well. The V and J genes are TRBV4-2 and TRBJ1-6, with no clear D. The CDR3 contains 16 residues. CDR1 and CDR2 (germline): LGHNA, YNFKEQ. Trimming took 0 bases from V and 4 from J, leaving 10 bases between them. This CDR3 reads CASSQDTAQYNSPLHF. Written as DNA, the CDR3 is TGTGCCAGCAGCCAAGATACCGCACAGTATAATTCACCCCTCCACTTT.

The CDR3 nucleotides are TGTGCCAGTAGTCCAAGGGGGACAGGGGGACCAACTTTTGGCTACACCTTC. The encoded protein is CASSPRGTGGPTFGYTF. V gene TRBV19 combines with J gene TRBJ1-2; TRBD1 matches at 11 bases. The junction had 15 bases not matched to a gene; V was cut back by 5 bases and J by 7 bases. This CDR3 spans 17 amino acids. CDR1 LNHDA and CDR2 SQIVND come from the germline V gene (reference sequence).

This chain joins TRBV2 and TRBJ2-3; the D gene is possibly TRBD1 (6 bases). CDR1 SNHLY and CDR2 FYNNEI come from the germline V gene. The CDR3 is 15 residues long. As DNA, the CDR3 is TGTGCTACAAGCAGTACTCAGGGGTCCACAGATACGCAGTATTTT. Residues: CATSSTQGSTDTQYF.

CDR3 region: CATSRGFGDSNQPQHF. CDR3 nucleotides: TGTGCCACCAGCAGAGGGTTTGGAGATAGCAATCAGCCCCAGCATTTT. The gene calls are TRBV15 and TRBJ1-5; D is undetermined. Trimming shortened V by 1 base and J by 0 bases, and 10 bases separated the two germline ends. CDR3 length: 16 amino acids. Germline lookup yields CDR1 LNHNV and CDR2 YYDKDF (reference sequence). The complete variable domain, with remaining parts taken from reference TRBV15 and TRBJ1-5, reads DAMVIQNPRYQVTQFGKPVTLSCSQTLNHNVMYWYQQKSSQAPKLLFHYYDKDFNNEADTPDNFQSRRPNTSFCFLDIRSPGLGDTAMYLCATSRGFGDSNQPQHFGDGTRLSIL.

The chain uses TRBV27 and TRBJ1-2; D possibly corresponds to TRBD1 (6 bases). This CDR3 region has 13 residues. Germline V gene data show CDR1 as MNHEY and CDR2 as SMNVEV (reference sequence). Deletions cut 1 base from V and 8 bases from J, with 11 bases between. The CDR3 loop is CASSLYHRVGYTF. Written as DNA, the CDR3 is TGTGCCAGCAGTTTATACCACAGGGTGGGCTACACCTTC.

This chain joins TRBV5-4 and TRBJ1-2; D is unresolved. V lost 0 bases and J lost 2, with 5 bases in between. The CDR3 totals 13 residues. Per the germline V gene, CDR1 is SGHNT and CDR2 is YYREEE (reference sequence). CDR3 in DNA: TGTGCCAGCAGCTTGGACAGAAACTATGGCTACACCTTC. Amino acids: CASSLDRNYGYTF. Complete variable domain (other parts from reference TRBV5-4 and TRBJ1-2): ETGVTQSPTHLIKTRGQQVTLRCSSQSGHNTVSWYQQALGQGPQFIFQYYREEENGRGNFPPRFSGLQFPNYSSELNVNALELDDSALYLCASSLDRNYGYTFGSGTRLTVV.

The chain combines TRBV7-2 with TRBJ2-7; D perhaps matches TRBD2 (5 bases). V was shortened by 5 bases and J by 2 bases, with 13 bases between the two germline ends. There are 14 residues in the CDR3. Germline V CDR1 and CDR2: SGHTA, FQGNSA. Here the CDR3 DNA reads TGTGCCAGCAGCAGAGGACTGGCTCCCTACGAGCAGTACTTC. As protein: CASSRGLAPYEQYF. Using reference TRBV7-2 and TRBJ2-7 for the parts outside the CDR3, the full variable domain is GAGVSQSPSNKVTEKGKDVELRCDPISGHTALYWYRQSLGQGLEFLIYFQGNSAPDKSGLPSDRFSAERTGGSVSTLTIQRTQQEDSAVYLCASSRGLAPYEQYFGPGTRLTVT.

This chain links TRBV18 with TRBJ1-4, with 10 bases aligning to TRBD1. The ends lost 3 bases at V and 3 bases at J; junction bases unmatched: 7. This CDR3 spans 17 amino acids. CDR1 KGHSH and CDR2 LQKENI come from the germline V gene. CDR3 coding DNA: TGTGCCAGCTCACCGTCCGGGACAGGGGCGGCTAATGAAAAACTGTTTTTT. Its translation is CASSPSGTGAANEKLFF.

In this sample, this clone turned up once. The chain combines TRBV29-1 with TRBJ2-6, with a possible D match to TRBD1 (6 bases). CDR1 and CDR2 from the germline V gene are SQVTM and ANQGSEA. The germline V and J ends were trimmed by 6 bases and 0 bases, with 12 bases remaining between them. The CDR3 runs to 15 residues. The CDR3 sequence is CSVRGQGSGANVLTF. The CDR3 region has the DNA TGCAGCGTCAGGGGTCAGGGCTCTGGGGCCAACGTCCTGACTTTC.

This clone was found once. The chain uses TRBV15 and TRBJ2-5; D might be TRBD2 (5 bases). The J call may not be correct, given that the DNA end is closer to TRBJ2-7. CDR1 is LNHNV and CDR2 is YYDKDF in the germline V gene (reference sequence). The CDR3 has 13 residues. Here the CDR3 DNA reads TGTGCCACCAGCACGACCCCGGGGTACGAGCAGTACTTC. Encoded protein: CATSTTPGYEQYF.

The chain couples TRBV2 to TRBJ2-3, with 8 bases matching TRBD2. Germline V gene lookup returns CDR1 SNHLY and CDR2 FYNNEI. The CDR3 is 13 residues long. V dropped 7 bases and J dropped 6; count of bases not matched to a gene: 6. The CDR3 sequence: CASNERETDTQYF. DNA of the CDR3: TGTGCCAGCAATGAGCGGGAGACGGATACGCAGTATTTT.

This clone was observed a single time. J is TRBJ2-7 and V is TRBV4-3; D is perhaps TRBD2 (7 bases). The CDR3 extends over 15 amino acids. Trimming stripped 2 bases from V and 6 bases from J, with 17 bases between. Germline V CDR1 and CDR2: LGHNA, YSLEER. The CDR3: CASSQPHWGGLEQYF. Here the CDR3 DNA reads TGCGCCAGCAGCCAACCCCACTGGGGGGGCCTCGAGCAGTACTTC.